What follows are 24 T cell receptor beta chains derived from one specimen sequenced in a study of shared clonotypes between healthy human individuals. Sequenced by immunoSEQ multiplex PCR; TCRdb stores in-frame clones only, minus some. The table records around 2,000,000 clones, about 93% of them present only once. Terminally differentiated effector memory CD45RA+ cells were excluded by CCR7 positive selection of CD45RO-negative cells. Specimen: naive CD8+ T cells from PBMCs. These TCRs come from a man aged 18-30 years in good health. Some clones in this sample may be carry-over from other donors' samples.

This chain uses TRBV15 with TRBJ2-7; D is undetermined. Germline V gene data show CDR1 as LNHNV and CDR2 as YYDKDF (reference sequence). The CDR3 is 14 residues long. V lost 0 bases, J lost 2 bases, and 8 bases lay in between. The CDR3 coding sequence is TGTGCCACCAGCAGAGATTCTTCCCCCTACGAGCAGTACTTC. The encoded protein is CATSRDSSPYEQYF.

In the case of this clone: The identical CDR3 is also encoded by other nucleotide sequences in the sample. The chain is built from TRBV27 and TRBJ2-7; a possible D gene is TRBD1 (5 bases). The length of the CDR3 is 13 residues. V lost 4 bases and J lost 0, with 7 bases in between. Germline V gene data show CDR1 as MNHEY and CDR2 as SMNVEV (reference sequence). The CDR3 spells CASSSDSSYEQYF. The CDR3 region has the DNA TGTGCCAGCAGTTCCGACAGCTCCTACGAGCAGTACTTC.

V usage is TRBV6-5 and J usage is TRBJ2-2, with 8 bases identical to TRBD1. Germline V lookup: CDR1 MNHEY, CDR2 SVGAGI. J gave up 4 bases and V 8 bases, and 9 bases lay outside the gene matches. This CDR3 has 15 amino acids. CDR3 sequence: CASGKDRARTGELFF. The CDR3 coding sequence is TGTGCCAGCGGCAAGGACAGGGCCCGCACCGGGGAGCTGTTTTTT.

This clone was detected once. The chain joins TRBV12-1 to TRBJ2-1; the table names TRBD2, a call not compared with the DNA. TRBV12-1 is a listed pseudogene. There are 17 residues in the CDR3. Here the CDR3 reads CATPGGTIERSYNEQFF. The CDR3 nucleotides are TGTGCCACCCCCGGGGGGACGATAGAACGCTCCTACAATGAGCAGTTCTTC.

This sequence joins TRBV6-6 and TRBJ2-7, with D unresolved. Trimming took off 2 bases at V and 2 bases at J, with 10 bases between the two ends. In germline, CDR1 is MNHNY, CDR2 SVGAGI (reference sequence). This CDR3 region has 14 residues. CDR3 DNA: TGTGCCAGCAGTTACGAGAGTTGGACCTACGAGCAGTACTTC. Its translation: CASSYESWTYEQYF.

The J gene is TRBJ1-5, the V gene TRBV2; D not resolved. The germline V and J ends were trimmed by 5 bases and 3 bases, with 11 bases remaining between them. The CDR3 has 14 amino acids. Germline loops: CDR1 SNHLY, CDR2 FYNNEI. The CDR3, as DNA: TGTGCCAGCAGTACTCCGGGGTTCAATCAGCCCCAGCATTTT. This encodes CASSTPGFNQPQHF.

V and J are TRBV28 and TRBJ2-7, with D uncertain. V was pared by 7 bases and J by 4 bases, with 14 bases between. Germline lookup yields CDR1 MDHEN and CDR2 SYDVKM. The CDR3 has 13 residues. As DNA, the CDR3 is TGTGCCAGCATCGGACCAGAGGATTACGAGCAGTACTTC. Protein: CASIGPEDYEQYF. Full variable domain (rest looked up from reference TRBV28 and TRBJ2-7): DVKVTQSSRYLVKRTGEKVFLECVQDMDHENMFWYRQDPGLGLRLIYFSYDVKMKEKGDIPEGYSVSREKKERFSLILESASTNQTSMYLCASIGPEDYEQYFGPGTRLTVT.

The chain uses TRBV6-1 and TRBJ2-2; a possible D gene is TRBD2 (7 bases). Between the trimmed V and J ends, which lost 3 bases and 4 bases, there was a span of 12 bases. The CDR3 sequence is 15 residues long. CDR1 and CDR2 from the germline V gene are MNHNS and SASEGT. As DNA, the CDR3 is TGTGCCAGCAGTGATGGGGGGGGGCTCACCGGGGAGCTGTTTTTT. This sequence encodes CASSDGGGLTGELFF.

This clone was seen a handful of times. The rearrangement uses TRBV9 and TRBJ1-1, with 9 bases matching TRBD1. Germline V gene lookup returns CDR1 SGDLS and CDR2 YYNGEE. The CDR3 extends over 13 amino acids. The V and J ends lost 5 bases and 7 bases, in that order; junction bases with no gene match: 6. The CDR3 here is CASSLTGGGEAFF. The CDR3 DNA reads as TGTGCCAGCAGTCTAACAGGGGGCGGTGAAGCTTTCTTT.

This rearrangement joins TRBV4-1 to TRBJ2-2; 9 bases are shared with TRBD2. Germline V gives CDR1 MGHRA, CDR2 YSYEKL. V dropped 4 bases and J dropped 4; count of bases not matched to a gene: 4. This CDR3 region has 15 residues. CDR3 residues: CASSPGLAPTGELFF. The CDR3 nucleotides read TGCGCCAGCAGCCCGGGACTAGCTCCCACCGGGGAGCTGTTTTTT.

This sequence joins TRBV25-1 and TRBJ2-2, with D possibly matching TRBD2 (6 bases). This CDR3 contains 14 residues. Per the germline V gene, CDR1 is MGHDK and CDR2 is SYGVNS. Trimming removed 10 bases at V and 3 bases at J, with 15 bases between. The CDR3 spells CAIEAGGYTGELFF. The DNA of the CDR3 is TGTGCCATTGAGGCCGGGGGTTACACCGGGGAGCTGTTTTTT.

The rearrangement links TRBV7-9 to TRBJ2-1; D possibly corresponds to TRBD1 (6 bases). This CDR3 has 15 amino acids. Trimming removed 4 bases from V and 10 bases from J, with 20 bases in between. Germline CDR1 SEHNR, CDR2 FQNEAQ (reference sequence). DNA for the CDR3: TGTGCCAGCAGCTCCACCGGGACACCGGGTCTGGAGCAGTTCTTC. The encoded protein is CASSSTGTPGLEQFF.

The chain combines TRBV15 with TRBJ2-7; 8 nucleotides line up with TRBD2. J lost 6 bases, V lost 2 bases, and 9 bases had no gene match. This CDR3 region has 15 residues. Germline V lookup: CDR1 LNHNV, CDR2 YYDKDF (reference sequence). The CDR3 DNA follows: TGTGCCACCAGCAGATCGGGGGGGGCAATTAGCGAGCAGTACTTC. It is translated as CATSRSGGAISEQYF.

With regard to this clone: Other nucleotide sequences in the sample specify the same CDR3. The chain links TRBV28 to TRBJ2-7; 9 bases are shared with TRBD1. The CDR3 extends over 14 amino acids. After removal of 2 bases from V and 6 bases from J, the junction contained 5 bases not matched to a gene. Germline loops: CDR1 MDHEN, CDR2 SYDVKM. The CDR3 region is CASSLGTGWSEQYF. CDR3 in DNA: TGTGCCAGCAGTTTAGGGACAGGGTGGAGCGAGCAGTACTTC.

A few counts support this clone. Other DNA sequences from this sample encode an identical CDR3 as well. The rearrangement links TRBV29-1 to TRBJ1-1; 7 bases are shared with TRBD1. This CDR3 is built from 12 residues. Trimming at V came to 4 bases and at J to 4 bases, leaving 3 bases not matched to a gene. Germline CDR1 is SQVTM and CDR2 is ANQGSEA. The CDR3 region is CSVVGGRTEAFF. The CDR3 DNA reads TGCAGCGTTGTAGGGGGCCGCACTGAAGCTTTCTTT.

The chain recombines TRBV25-1 with TRBJ1-4; D remains unclear. V was cut by 1 base and J by 7 bases, with 7 bases left in between. This CDR3 spans 13 amino acids. From germline, CDR1 is MGHDK and CDR2 SYGVNS. The CDR3 reads CASSELQFEKLFF. CDR3 sequence (DNA): TGTGCCAGCAGTGAATTGCAGTTTGAAAAACTGTTTTTT.

Details on this clone: Other DNA sequences from this sample encode an identical CDR3 as well. V usage is TRBV7-9 and J usage is TRBJ1-1; the match to TRBD1 covers 9 bases. Germline V gene data show CDR1 as SEHNR and CDR2 as FQNEAQ (reference sequence). V was pared by 1 base and J by 1 base, with 1 base of the junction left unmatched. The CDR3 length is 15 residues. CDR3 sequence (DNA): TGTGCCAGCAGCTTAGTGACAGGGGGGAACACTGAAGCTTTCTTT. This sequence encodes CASSLVTGGNTEAFF.

For this clone: At one boundary the junction diverges from the germline segment, which might be a read error. The chain uses TRBV5-6 and TRBJ1-2, with 10 bases that match TRBD1. The germline V gene encodes CDR1 SGHDT and CDR2 YYEEEE. The CDR3 contains 14 residues. The CDR3 spells CARSGGTGAYGYTF. The CDR3 DNA is TGTGCCCGCAGCGGGGGGACAGGGGCCTATGGCTACACCTTC.

The chain employs TRBV30 and TRBJ2-1; D is unresolved. The V gene lost 4 bases and the J gene lost 4 bases, with 17 bases spanning the gap. The CDR3 loop spans 15 amino acids. The V gene's germline CDR1 is GTSNPN and CDR2 SVGIG (reference sequence). The CDR3 bases are TGTGCCTGGACCGGCCTGCAGACACTGTACAATGAGCAGTTCTTC. Protein product: CAWTGLQTLYNEQFF.

CDR3 region: CASSLASSIAGELFF. Here the CDR3 DNA reads TGTGCCAGCAGCTTAGCGAGTTCCATTGCCGGGGAGCTGTTTTTT. The chain carries TRBV7-9 and TRBJ2-2; D uncertain. There are 15 residues in the CDR3. V gave up 0 bases and J gave up 6 bases, with 11 bases separating them. Looked up from germline, CDR1 is SEHNR and CDR2 is FQNEAQ (reference sequence).

In the case of this clone: Other DNA sequences within the sample encode an identical CDR3. V usage is TRBV5-6 and J usage is TRBJ2-1; 11 positions agree with TRBD1. The V gene's germline CDR1 is SGHDT and CDR2 YYEEEE. V was clipped by 4 bases and J by 6 bases; unmatched bases: 3. CDR3 length: 14 residues. The CDR3 coding sequence is TGTGCCAGCAGCCCCGGGACAGGGGGCAATGAGCAGTTCTTC. Translating gives CASSPGTGGNEQFF.

V gene TRBV5-8 combines with J gene TRBJ2-7; TRBD2 is a possible D gene (6 bases). This CDR3 is 15 amino acids long. CDR1 and CDR2 (germline): SGHTS, YDEGEE. With 1 base removed from V and 3 bases from J, the gap between germline ends came to 14 bases. The CDR3 DNA is TGTGCCAGCAGCTTGACTGGAGGGCGCAGCTACGAGCAGTACTTC. This encodes CASSLTGGRSYEQYF.

The chain links TRBV4-1 to TRBJ1-1; a possible D gene is TRBD1 (6 bases). The germline V gene has CDR1 MGHRA and CDR2 YSYEKL. The germline V and J ends were trimmed by 4 bases and 3 bases, with 15 bases remaining between them. The CDR3 length is 15 residues. The CDR3 region is CASSRLTEGDTEAFF. Here the CDR3 DNA reads TGCGCCAGCAGCCGACTTACTGAGGGGGACACTGAAGCTTTCTTT.

Of note for this clone: The sample contains more than one DNA sequence encoding this CDR3. The V gene is TRBV27, the J gene TRBJ2-1, with D perhaps matching TRBD2 (5 bases). Germline CDR1 MNHEY, CDR2 SMNVEV (reference sequence). This CDR3 has 14 amino acids. The V and J ends lost 6 bases and 2 bases respectively, with 11 bases between them. The CDR3 bases are TGTGCCAGCAGCCTTTCCGGGGCCTACAATGAGCAGTTCTTC. As protein: CASSLSGAYNEQFF.